One and the same sample provided the 22 T cell receptor beta chains below, sequenced in a study of T cells expressing NK-cell markers. Following a re-call of the 5' RACE reads, TCRdb has one entry per CDR3 protein and lacks DNA. This repertoire includes roughly 150,000 distinct CDR3 sequences. Specimen: blood T cells: a sorted CD56 or NKG2C T cell subset, CD4+ or CD8+ T cells, or bulk PBMC T cells (not recorded which). The receptors were sampled from a woman between 18 and 70 years old in good health.

The chain joins TRBV3-1 to TRBJ2-5; the TCRdb D gene call, TRBD2, has no DNA to confirm it. Per the germline V gene, CDR1 is LGHDT and CDR2 is YNNKEL (reference sequence). This CDR3 region has 15 residues. CDR3: CASSLPGGSEETQYF.

The CDR3 spells CASSLTGPGGEKLFF. The rearrangement links TRBV12-3 or TRBV12-4 to TRBJ1-4; checking the TCRdb D call of TRBD1 is not possible without DNA. CDR3 length equals 15 residues.

The rearrangement uses TRBV24-1 and TRBJ2-1; TCRdb selects TRBD2, and the lack of DNA leaves this call unchecked. The CDR3 length is 16 residues. Germline V gives CDR1 KGHDR, CDR2 SFDVKD. CDR3 sequence reads: CATSDSATSSRSEQFF.

The rearrangement joins TRBV7-2 to TRBJ2-7; without DNA, the TCRdb call of TRBD2 cannot be checked. This CDR3 is built from 14 residues. Germline V gene data show CDR1 as SGHTA and CDR2 as FQGNSA. The CDR3 spells CASRVASGNGEQYF.

This chain connects TRBV12-3 or TRBV12-4 to TRBJ1-2; without DNA, the TCRdb call of TRBD1 cannot be checked. The CDR3 loop spans 15 amino acids. The CDR3 is CASSRTGGINYGYTF.

The chain carries TRBV24-1 and TRBJ2-2; TCRdb's D call of TRBD2 is untestable without DNA. Germline assignment: CDR1 KGHDR and CDR2 SFDVKD. This CDR3 spans 18 amino acids. This CDR3 is CATSDWTSGIVGTGELFF.

This sequence joins TRBV3-1 and TRBJ2-7. This CDR3 region has 13 residues. In germline, CDR1 is LGHDT, CDR2 YNNKEL (reference sequence). The CDR3 loop is CASSQDHSHEQYF.

V usage is TRBV20-1 and J usage is TRBJ2-5; TCRdb proposes TRBD1, but this gene call is untestable without DNA. CDR3 length: 14 residues. Germline values: CDR1 DFQATT, CDR2 SNEGSKA (reference sequence). The CDR3 loop reads CSASRGGAQETQYF.

The V call is TRBV10-3, the J call TRBJ1-1. Germline CDR1 ENHRY, CDR2 SYGVKD. There are 15 residues in the CDR3. This CDR3 is CAISEDGGMNTEAFF.

This chain joins TRBV6-2 or TRBV6-3 and TRBJ2-1; the TCRdb call, TRBD2, lacks DNA for checking. The CDR3 runs to 16 residues. CDR1 and CDR2 (germline): MNHEY, SVGEGT. The CDR3 sequence is CASSYRLAGEGYEQFF.

This chain links TRBV5-6 with TRBJ2-7; TCRdb names TRBD1, which stays unverified in the absence of DNA. The CDR3 covers 13 residues. Germline V gene lookup returns CDR1 SGHDT and CDR2 YYEEEE. CDR3: CASSFGTGDEQYF.

V is TRBV28 and J is TRBJ2-7; the TCRdb D gene call, TRBD1, has no DNA to confirm it. Germline V gene lookup returns CDR1 MDHEN and CDR2 SYDVKM. The CDR3 spans 14 residues. The CDR3 is CASSPIRGGYEQYF. Looking up the rest from reference TRBV28 and TRBJ2-7 gives the full variable domain: DVKVTQSSRYLVKRTGEKVFLECVQDMDHENMFWYRQDPGLGLRLIYFSYDVKMKEKGDIPEGYSVSREKKERFSLILESASTNQTSMYLCASSPIRGGYEQYFGPGTRLTVT.

This chain links TRBV20-1 with TRBJ2-7. The CDR3 length is 14 residues. Germline CDR1 reads DFQATT; CDR2 reads SNEGSKA (reference sequence). The CDR3 sequence is CSADTSGGAYEQYF.

The V gene is TRBV7-3, the J gene TRBJ2-1. There are 15 residues in the CDR3. The germline gives CDR1 SGHTA, CDR2 FQGTGA. CDR3: CASSLTLQPNNEQFF. Complete variable domain (other parts from reference TRBV7-3 and TRBJ2-1): GAGVSQTPSNKVTEKGKYVELRCDPISGHTALYWYRQSLGQGPEFLIYFQGTGAADDSGLPNDRFFAVRPEGSVSTLKIQRTERGDSAVYLCASSLTLQPNNEQFFGPGTRLTVL.

The chain recombines TRBV4-2 with TRBJ1-5; the D call of TRBD1 rests on TCRdb alone, since no DNA is present to check it. The CDR3 is 16 residues long. Per germline, CDR1 LGHNA and CDR2 YNFKEQ. The chain's CDR3 is CASSPGTQSSNQPQHF.

V usage is TRBV5-1 and J usage is TRBJ2-3; TCRdb outputs TRBD2, but without DNA this stays unchecked. CDR1 and CDR2 from the germline V gene are SGHRS and YFSETQ. The CDR3 contains 15 residues. Here the CDR3 reads CASSLRGGSTDTQYF.

The V gene is TRBV12-3 or TRBV12-4, the J gene TRBJ2-1; the D call of TRBD1 rests on TCRdb alone, since no DNA is present to check it. CDR3 length: 14 amino acids. The CDR3 region is CASSPAGPGYEQFF.

The chain recombines TRBV7-8 with TRBJ2-1; TCRdb returns TRBD1, unconfirmable since there is no DNA. From germline, CDR1 is SGHVS and CDR2 FQNEAQ. The CDR3 runs 13 residues. CDR3 loop: CASSITRGSEQFF.

This sequence joins TRBV11-1 and TRBJ2-3; absent DNA, TCRdb's TRBD2 call cannot be checked. The CDR3 sequence is 19 residues long. Germline V lookup: CDR1 SGHAT, CDR2 FQDESV (reference sequence). The CDR3 loop is CASSSSAGGSWLGTDTQYF.

The chain carries TRBV11-1 and TRBJ2-3; TCRdb returns TRBD2, unconfirmable since there is no DNA. Germline V gives CDR1 SGHAT, CDR2 FQDESV (reference sequence). The CDR3 is 18 residues long. The CDR3 reads CASSLAKLAANGRDTQYF.

J is TRBJ2-2 and V is TRBV7-2; as DNA is missing, the TRBD1 call by TCRdb cannot be tested. Germline CDR1 reads SGHTA; CDR2 reads FQGNSA. The CDR3 consists of 15 residues. The CDR3 loop reads CASSSPRNGAGELFF.

This chain connects TRBV28 to TRBJ2-7; with no DNA, the TCRdb D assignment of TRBD2 cannot be verified. The CDR3 is 13 residues long. Germline lookup yields CDR1 MDHEN and CDR2 SYDVKM. The CDR3 region is CASKSGTIGEQYF.